The source of this T cell receptor beta chain is a study of blood T cells in healthy people across ages. Together with a sample-barcoded 5' primer, a J-beta primer mix was included in a second PCR lasting about 6 to 11 cycles. MiXCR, run by TCRdb on the 5' RACE reads, gives a single entry per CDR3 protein. Of about 1.6 million distinct CDR3 sequences listed, 34% are singletons. From germline, CDR1 is LGHDT and CDR2 YNNKEL (reference sequence). The CDR3 covers 15 residues. Trimming pared 1 base from V and 1 base from J, leaving 11 bases between. This chain links TRBV3-1 with TRBJ2-7; TRBD1 or TRBD2 may be the D gene (5 bases each). Input material: blood. This clonotype was obtained from a woman aged 25-40 years in good health. The CDR3: CASSQAGSGSYEQYF. CDR3 bases: TGTGCCAGCAGCCAAGCAGGGTCGGGGTCCTACGAGCAGTACTTC.